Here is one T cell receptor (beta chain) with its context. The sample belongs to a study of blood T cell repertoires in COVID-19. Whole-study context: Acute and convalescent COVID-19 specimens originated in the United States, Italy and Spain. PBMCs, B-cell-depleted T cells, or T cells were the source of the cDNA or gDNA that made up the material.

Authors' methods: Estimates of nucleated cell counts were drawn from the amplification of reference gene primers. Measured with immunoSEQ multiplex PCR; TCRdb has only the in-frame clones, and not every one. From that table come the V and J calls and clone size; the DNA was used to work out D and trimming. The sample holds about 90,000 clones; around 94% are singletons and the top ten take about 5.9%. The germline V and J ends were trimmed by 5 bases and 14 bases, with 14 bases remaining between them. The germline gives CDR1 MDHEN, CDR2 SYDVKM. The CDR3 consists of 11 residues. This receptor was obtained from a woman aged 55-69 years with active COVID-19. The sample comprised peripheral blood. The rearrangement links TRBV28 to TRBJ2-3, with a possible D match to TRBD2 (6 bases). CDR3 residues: CASSPGGPSYF. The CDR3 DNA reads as TGTGCCAGCAGTCCCGGAGGGCCGTCGTATTTT. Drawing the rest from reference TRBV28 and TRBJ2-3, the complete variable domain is DVKVTQSSRYLVKRTGEKVFLECVQDMDHENMFWYRQDPGLGLRLIYFSYDVKMKEKGDIPEGYSVSREKKERFSLILESASTNQTSMYLCASSPGGPSYFGPGTRLTVL.